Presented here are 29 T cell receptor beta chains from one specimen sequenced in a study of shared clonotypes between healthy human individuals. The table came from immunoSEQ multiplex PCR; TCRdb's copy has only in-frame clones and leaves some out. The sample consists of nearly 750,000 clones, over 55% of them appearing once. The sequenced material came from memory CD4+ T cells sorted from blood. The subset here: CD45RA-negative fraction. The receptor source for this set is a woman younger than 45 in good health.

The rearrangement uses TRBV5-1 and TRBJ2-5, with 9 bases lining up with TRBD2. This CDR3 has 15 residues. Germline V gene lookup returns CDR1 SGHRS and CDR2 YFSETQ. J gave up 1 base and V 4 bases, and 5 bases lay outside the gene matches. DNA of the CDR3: TGCGCCAGCAGCCCAGGACTAGCGACCCAAGAGACCCAGTACTTC. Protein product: CASSPGLATQETQYF.

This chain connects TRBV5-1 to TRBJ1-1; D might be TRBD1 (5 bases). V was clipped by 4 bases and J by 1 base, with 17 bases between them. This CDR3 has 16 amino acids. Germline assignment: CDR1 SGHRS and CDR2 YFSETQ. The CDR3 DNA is TGCGCCAGCAGCCACAGGCAGGGTTCTTCGAACACTGAAGCTTTCTTT. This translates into CASSHRQGSSNTEAFF.

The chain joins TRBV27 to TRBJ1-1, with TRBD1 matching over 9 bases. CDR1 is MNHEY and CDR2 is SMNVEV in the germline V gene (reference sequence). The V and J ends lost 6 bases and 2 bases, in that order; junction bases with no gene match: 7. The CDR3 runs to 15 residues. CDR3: CASSSRTGANTEAFF. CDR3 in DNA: TGTGCCAGCAGCTCACGGACAGGGGCTAACACTGAAGCTTTCTTT.

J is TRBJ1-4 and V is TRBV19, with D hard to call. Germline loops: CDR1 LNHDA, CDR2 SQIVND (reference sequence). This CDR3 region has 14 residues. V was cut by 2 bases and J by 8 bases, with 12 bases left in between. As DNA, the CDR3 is TGTGCCAGTAGTATATCGTTGGTGAGGGAAAAACTGTTTTTT. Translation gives CASSISLVREKLFF.

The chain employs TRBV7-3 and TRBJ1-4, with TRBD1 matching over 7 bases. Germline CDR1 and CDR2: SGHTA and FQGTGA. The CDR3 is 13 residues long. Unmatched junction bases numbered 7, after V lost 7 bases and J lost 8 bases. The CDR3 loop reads CASTVAGGEKLFF. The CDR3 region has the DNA TGTGCCAGCACTGTGGCAGGGGGAGAAAAACTGTTTTTT. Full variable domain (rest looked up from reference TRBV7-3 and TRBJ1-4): GAGVSQTPSNKVTEKGKYVELRCDPISGHTALYWYRQSLGQGPEFLIYFQGTGAADDSGLPNDRFFAVRPEGSVSTLKIQRTERGDSAVYLCASTVAGGEKLFFGSGTQLSVL.

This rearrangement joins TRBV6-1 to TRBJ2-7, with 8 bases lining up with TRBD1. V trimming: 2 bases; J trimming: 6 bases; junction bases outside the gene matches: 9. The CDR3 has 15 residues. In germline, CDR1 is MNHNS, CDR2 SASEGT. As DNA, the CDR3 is TGTGCCAGCAGTGAAAGTGGACAGGGTCATCGCGAGCAGTACTTC. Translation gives CASSESGQGHREQYF.

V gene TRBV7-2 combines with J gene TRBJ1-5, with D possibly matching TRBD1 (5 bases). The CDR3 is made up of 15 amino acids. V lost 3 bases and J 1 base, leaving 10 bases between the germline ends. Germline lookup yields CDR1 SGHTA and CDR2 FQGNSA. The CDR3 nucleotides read TGTGCCAGCAGCTTGGGGACCTCCAGCAATCAGCCCCAGCATTTT. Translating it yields CASSLGTSSNQPQHF.

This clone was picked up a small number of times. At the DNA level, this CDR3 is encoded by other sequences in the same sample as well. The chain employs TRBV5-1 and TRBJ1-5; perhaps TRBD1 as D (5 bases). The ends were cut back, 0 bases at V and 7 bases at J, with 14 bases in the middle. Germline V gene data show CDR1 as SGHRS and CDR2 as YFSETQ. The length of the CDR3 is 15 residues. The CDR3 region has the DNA TGCGCCAGCAGCTTGGAGGGGACGGGGGGACAGCCCCAGCATTTT. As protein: CASSLEGTGGQPQHF.

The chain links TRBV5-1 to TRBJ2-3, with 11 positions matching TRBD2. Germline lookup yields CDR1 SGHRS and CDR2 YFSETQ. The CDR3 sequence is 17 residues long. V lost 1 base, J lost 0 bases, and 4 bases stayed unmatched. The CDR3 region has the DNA TGCGCCAGCAGCTTGTGGGGGACTAGCGGTAGCACAGATACGCAGTATTTT. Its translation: CASSLWGTSGSTDTQYF.

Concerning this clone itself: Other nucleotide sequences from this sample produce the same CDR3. The CDR3 DNA follows: TGTGCCATCAGTGAGTCGACACTAGATACGCAGTATTTT. It translates to CAISESTLDTQYF. V usage is TRBV10-3 and J usage is TRBJ2-3; D uncertain. Germline V CDR1 and CDR2: ENHRY, SYGVKD. The CDR3 has 13 amino acids. Trimming cost V 0 bases and J 5 bases, with 6 bases left between them.

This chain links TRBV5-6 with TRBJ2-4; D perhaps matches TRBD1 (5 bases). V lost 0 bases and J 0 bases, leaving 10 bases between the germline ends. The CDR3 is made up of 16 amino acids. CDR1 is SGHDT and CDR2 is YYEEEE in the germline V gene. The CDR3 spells CASSLVGALAKNIQYF. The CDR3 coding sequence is TGTGCCAGCAGCTTGGTAGGGGCCTTAGCCAAAAACATTCAGTACTTC.

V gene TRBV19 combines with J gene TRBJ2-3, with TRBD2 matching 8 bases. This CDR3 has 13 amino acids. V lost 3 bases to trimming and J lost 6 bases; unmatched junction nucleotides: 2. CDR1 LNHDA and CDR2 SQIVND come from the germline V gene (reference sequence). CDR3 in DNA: TGTGCCAGTAGTATTGAGCGGGAGGATACGCAGTATTTT. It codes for CASSIEREDTQYF. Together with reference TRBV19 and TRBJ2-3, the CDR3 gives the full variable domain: DGGITQSPKYLFRKEGQNVTLSCEQNLNHDAMYWYRQDPGQGLRLIYYSQIVNDFQKGDIAEGYSVSREKKESFPLTVTSAQKNPTAFYLCASSIEREDTQYFGPGTRLTVL.

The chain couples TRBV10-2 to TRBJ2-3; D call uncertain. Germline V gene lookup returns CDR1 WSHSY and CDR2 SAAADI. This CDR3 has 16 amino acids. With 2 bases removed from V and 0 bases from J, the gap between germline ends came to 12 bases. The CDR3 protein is CASSEMLGWSTDTQYF. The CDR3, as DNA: TGCGCCAGCAGTGAGATGCTAGGATGGAGCACAGATACGCAGTATTTT.

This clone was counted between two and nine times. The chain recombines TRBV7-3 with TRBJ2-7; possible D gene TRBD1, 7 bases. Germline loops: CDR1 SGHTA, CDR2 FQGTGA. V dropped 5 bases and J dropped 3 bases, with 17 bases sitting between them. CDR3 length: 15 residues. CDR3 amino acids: CASSPGGAGGYEQYF. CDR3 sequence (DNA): TGTGCCAGCAGCCCCGGAGGGGCAGGGGGCTACGAGCAGTACTTC.

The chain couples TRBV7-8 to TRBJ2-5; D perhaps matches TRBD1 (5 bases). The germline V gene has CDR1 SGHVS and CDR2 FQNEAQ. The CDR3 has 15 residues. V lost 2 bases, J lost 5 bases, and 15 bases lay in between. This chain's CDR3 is CASSLRRAIGETQYF. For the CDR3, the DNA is TGTGCCAGCAGCTTACGCAGGGCGATTGGGGAGACCCAGTACTTC.

This CDR3 reads CASGTLAGSNEQFF. CDR3 bases: TGCGCCAGCGGAACACTAGCGGGATCCAATGAGCAGTTCTTC. The gene calls are TRBV5-1 and TRBJ2-1; 10 bases agree with TRBD2. The CDR3 is made up of 14 amino acids. CDR1 SGHRS and CDR2 YFSETQ come from the germline V gene. With 7 bases clipped from V and 6 bases from J, the junction kept 7 bases outside the gene matches. Looking up the rest from reference TRBV5-1 and TRBJ2-1 gives the full variable domain: KAGVTQTPRYLIKTRGQQVTLSCSPISGHRSVSWYQQTPGQGLQFLFEYFSETQRNKGNFPGRFSGRQFSNSRSEMNVSTLELGDSALYLCASGTLAGSNEQFFGPGTRLTVL.

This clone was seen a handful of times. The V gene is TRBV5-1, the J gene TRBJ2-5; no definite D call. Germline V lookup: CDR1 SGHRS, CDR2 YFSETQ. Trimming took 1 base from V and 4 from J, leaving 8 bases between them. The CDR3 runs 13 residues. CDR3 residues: CASSLSPTETQYF. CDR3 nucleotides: TGCGCCAGCAGCTTGTCCCCCACAGAGACCCAGTACTTC.

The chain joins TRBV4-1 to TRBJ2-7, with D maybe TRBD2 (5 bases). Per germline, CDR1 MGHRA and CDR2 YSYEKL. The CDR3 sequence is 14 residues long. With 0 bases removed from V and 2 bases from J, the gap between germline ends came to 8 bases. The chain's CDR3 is CASSQDLLAYEQYF. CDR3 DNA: TGCGCCAGCAGCCAAGATCTACTAGCCTACGAGCAGTACTTC.

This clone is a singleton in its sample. The CDR3 reads CASSPGIQNTEAFF. The DNA for the CDR3 is TGTGCCAGCTCACCCGGGATTCAGAACACTGAAGCTTTCTTT. This chain connects TRBV18 to TRBJ1-1, with no clear D. CDR3 length equals 14 residues. With 3 bases removed from V and 1 base from J, the gap between germline ends came to 9 bases. The germline CDR1 and CDR2 sequences are KGHSH and LQKENI.

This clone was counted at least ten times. This chain's CDR3 is CASSSRSGQKRTEAFF. CDR3 nucleotides: TGTGCCAGCAGCTCCAGATCGGGACAAAAAAGGACTGAAGCTTTCTTT. The rearrangement uses TRBV7-9 and TRBJ1-1; a possible D gene is TRBD1 (6 bases). The germline CDR1 and CDR2 sequences are SEHNR and FQNEAQ (reference sequence). V was shortened by 4 bases and J by 5 bases, with 20 bases between the two germline ends. The CDR3 sequence is 16 residues long. Full variable domain (missing parts from reference TRBV7-9 and TRBJ1-1): DTGVSQNPRHKITKRGQNVTFRCDPISEHNRLYWYRQTLGQGPEFLTYFQNEAQLEKSRLLSDRFSAERPKGSFSTLEIQRTEQGDSAMYLCASSSRSGQKRTEAFFGQGTRLTVV.

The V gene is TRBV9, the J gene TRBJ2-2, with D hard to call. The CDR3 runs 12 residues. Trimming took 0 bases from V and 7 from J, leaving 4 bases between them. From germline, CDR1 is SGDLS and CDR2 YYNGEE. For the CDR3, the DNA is TGTGCCAGCAGCGTAGTGGACGGGGAGCTGTTTTTT. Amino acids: CASSVVDGELFF.

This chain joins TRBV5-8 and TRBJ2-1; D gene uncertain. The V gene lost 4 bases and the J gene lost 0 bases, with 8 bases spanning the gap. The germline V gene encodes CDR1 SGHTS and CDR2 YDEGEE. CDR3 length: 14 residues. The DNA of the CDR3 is TGTGCCAGCAGCCCATCAAGCTCCTACAATGAGCAGTTCTTC. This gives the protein CASSPSSSYNEQFF.

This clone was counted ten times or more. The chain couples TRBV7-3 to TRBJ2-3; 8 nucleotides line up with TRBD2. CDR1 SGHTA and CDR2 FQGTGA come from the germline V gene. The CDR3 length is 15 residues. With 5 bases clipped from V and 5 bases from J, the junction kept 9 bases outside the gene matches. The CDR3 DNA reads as TGTGCCAGCAGCCAAATGGGACTAGGGGGAGATACGCAGTATTTT. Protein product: CASSQMGLGGDTQYF.

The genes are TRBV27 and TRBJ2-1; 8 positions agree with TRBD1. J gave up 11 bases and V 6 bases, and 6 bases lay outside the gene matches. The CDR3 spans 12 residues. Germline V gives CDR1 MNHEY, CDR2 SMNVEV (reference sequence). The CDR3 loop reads CASSLAGGQQFF. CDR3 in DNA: TGTGCCAGCAGCCTGGCAGGGGGCCAGCAGTTCTTC.

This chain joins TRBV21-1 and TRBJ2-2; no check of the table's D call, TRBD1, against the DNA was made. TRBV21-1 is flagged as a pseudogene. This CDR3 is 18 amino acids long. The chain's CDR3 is CASSNEGTGTGNTGELFF. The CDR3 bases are TGTGCCAGCAGCAACGAAGGGACCGGGACAGGCAACACCGGGGAGCTGTTTTTT.

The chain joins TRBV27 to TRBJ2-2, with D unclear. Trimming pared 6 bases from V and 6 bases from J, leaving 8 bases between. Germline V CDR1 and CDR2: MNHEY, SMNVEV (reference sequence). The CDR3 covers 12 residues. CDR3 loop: CASSQDAGELFF. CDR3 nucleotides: TGTGCCAGCAGCCAGGATGCCGGGGAGCTGTTTTTT.

The chain's CDR3 is CASSYSYRRTYEQYF. In DNA, the CDR3 is TGTGCCAGCAGTTATAGTTACAGGAGAACCTACGAGCAGTACTTC. This sequence joins TRBV6-5 and TRBJ2-7; D might be TRBD1 (5 bases). The V and J ends lost 3 bases and 2 bases respectively, with 14 bases between them. This CDR3 is built from 15 residues. The germline V gene has CDR1 MNHEY and CDR2 SVGAGI.

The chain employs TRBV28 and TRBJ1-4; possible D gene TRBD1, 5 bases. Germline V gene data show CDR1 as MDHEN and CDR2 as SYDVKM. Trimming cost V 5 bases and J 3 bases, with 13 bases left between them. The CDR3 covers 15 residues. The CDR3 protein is CASSLSRQSNEKLFF. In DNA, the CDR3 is TGTGCCAGCAGTCTCAGCCGACAGTCTAATGAAAAACTGTTTTTT. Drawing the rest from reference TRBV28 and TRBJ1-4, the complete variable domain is DVKVTQSSRYLVKRTGEKVFLECVQDMDHENMFWYRQDPGLGLRLIYFSYDVKMKEKGDIPEGYSVSREKKERFSLILESASTNQTSMYLCASSLSRQSNEKLFFGSGTQLSVL.

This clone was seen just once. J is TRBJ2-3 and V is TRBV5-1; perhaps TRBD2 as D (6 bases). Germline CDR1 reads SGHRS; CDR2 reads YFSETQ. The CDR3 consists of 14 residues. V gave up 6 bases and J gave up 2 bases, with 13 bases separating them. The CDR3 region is CASNGGENTDTQYF. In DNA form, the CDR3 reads TGCGCCAGCAATGGAGGGGAAAACACAGATACGCAGTATTTT.